The 7 T cell receptor beta chains given below trace back to one sample, sequenced in a study of somatic mutations in cytotoxic T cells in rheumatoid arthritis. TCRdb keeps only in-frame clones here, not all; method: immunoSEQ multiplex PCR. The table has roughly 10,000 clones, 89% seen once. The source material was CD4+ T cells sorted from blood. These receptors all stem from a woman aged 18-30 years with rheumatoid arthritis.

The gene calls are TRBV5-1 and TRBJ2-7; 8 positions agree with TRBD1. Germline assignment: CDR1 SGHRS and CDR2 YFSETQ. Trimming took 4 bases from V and 5 from J; bases not matched to a gene: 8. The CDR3 covers 14 residues. CDR3 DNA: TGCGCCAGCAGCCCAGGGGGCGCGAGGAACGAGCAGTACTTC. Translation: CASSPGGARNEQYF.

The V and J genes are TRBV5-4 and TRBJ1-1, with D maybe TRBD1 (5 bases). The CDR3 runs to 17 residues. CDR1 and CDR2 (germline): SGHNT, YYREEE (reference sequence). Trimming took 0 bases from V and 0 from J, leaving 15 bases between them. CDR3 sequence reads: CASSLEQGRSLNTEAFF. The CDR3 nucleotides read TGTGCCAGCAGCTTGGAGCAGGGCAGATCTTTGAACACTGAAGCTTTCTTT.

The rearrangement joins TRBV18 to TRBJ2-3, with 12 bases that match TRBD2. CDR3 length equals 16 residues. CDR1 and CDR2 (germline): KGHSH, LQKENI. The J segment lost 6 bases and the V segment lost 3 bases, leaving 7 bases of the junction unmatched. CDR3 sequence: CASSPPTSGRGDTQYF. CDR3 DNA: TGTGCCAGCTCACCCCCGACTAGCGGGAGAGGGGATACGCAGTATTTT.

The V and J genes are TRBV9 and TRBJ2-7; 12 bases fit TRBD2. The CDR3 is made up of 16 amino acids. V shed 4 bases and J 3 bases; nucleotides not matched to a gene: 8. The germline V gene has CDR1 SGDLS and CDR2 YYNGEE. CDR3 sequence: CASSFSLAGGIYEQYF. Here the CDR3 DNA reads TGTGCCAGCAGCTTTTCCCTAGCGGGAGGGATCTACGAGCAGTACTTC.

The rearrangement links TRBV18 to TRBJ2-5; 7 nucleotides align to TRBD1. The trim removed 3 bases at V and 2 bases at J, leaving 6 bases unmatched. The germline V gene encodes CDR1 KGHSH and CDR2 LQKENI. There are 15 residues in the CDR3. CDR3 sequence: CASSPLTGDQETQYF. Written as DNA, the CDR3 is TGTGCCAGCTCACCGTTAACAGGGGATCAAGAGACCCAGTACTTC. Full variable domain (missing parts from reference TRBV18 and TRBJ2-5): NAGVMQNPRHLVRRRGQEARLRCSPMKGHSHVYWYRQLPEEGLKFMVYLQKENIIDESGMPKERFSAEFPKEGPSILRIQQVVRGDSAAYFCASSPLTGDQETQYFGPGTRLLVL.

This clone came up once. The chain recombines TRBV6-1 with TRBJ2-5, with a tentative D call TRBD2 (6 bases). Per the germline V gene, CDR1 is MNHNS and CDR2 is SASEGT. This CDR3 is built from 14 residues. Between the trimmed V and J ends, which lost 6 bases and 1 base, there was a span of 12 bases. In nucleotides, the CDR3 is TGTGCCAGCAGAGGAGGGACGCTCCAAGAGACCCAGTACTTC. This encodes CASRGGTLQETQYF.

The genes are TRBV6-5 and TRBJ1-6; 7 bases fit TRBD1. V shed 0 bases, J shed 6 bases, and the junction held 5 bases outside the gene matches. The CDR3 runs 16 residues. From germline, CDR1 is MNHEY and CDR2 SVGAGI. The CDR3 DNA reads as TGTGCCAGCAGTTACTCGGTGTCAGGGGGTAATTCACCCCTCCACTTT. Protein: CASSYSVSGGNSPLHF.